The 17 T cell receptor beta chains below all came from one sample that was sequenced in a study of fetal regulatory T cell absence and autoimmunity. The method was immunoSEQ multiplex PCR; TCRdb's version includes in-frame clones alone and lacks a portion of them. The data contain about 95,000 clones, roughly 78% of them singletons. Input material: pancreas tissue. These receptors all stem from a male donor with IPEX syndrome.

The chain recombines TRBV25-1 with TRBJ1-1; D not certain. The CDR3 is 13 amino acids. Trimming shortened V by 8 bases and J by 1 base, and 11 bases separated the two germline ends. The germline V gene encodes CDR1 MGHDK and CDR2 SYGVNS. This chain's CDR3 is CASHVAGNTEAFF. The CDR3 DNA reads as TGTGCCAGCCACGTAGCAGGGAACACTGAAGCTTTCTTT.

The J gene is TRBJ2-7, the V gene TRBV5-1; no clear D gene. The CDR3 has 16 residues. The germline gives CDR1 SGHRS, CDR2 YFSETQ. Trimming took off 2 bases at V and 5 bases at J, with 20 bases between the two ends. CDR3 nucleotide sequence: TGCGCCAGCAGCTTCTCCCCAAGGCAGGTCGACCACGAGCAGTACTTC. This sequence encodes CASSFSPRQVDHEQYF.

This chain links TRBV18 with TRBJ2-7, with D hard to call. There are 12 residues in the CDR3. V lost 6 bases to trimming and J lost 2 bases, with 8 bases between them. The V gene's germline CDR1 is KGHSH and CDR2 LQKENI. CDR3 residues: CASSPDPYEQYF. CDR3 nucleotides: TGTGCCAGCTCCCCGGACCCCTACGAGCAGTACTTC.

This chain joins TRBV4-2 and TRBJ2-7; the match to TRBD2 covers 11 bases. The V segment lost 5 bases and the J segment 4 bases; nucleotides outside the gene matches: 7. CDR1 and CDR2 (germline): LGHNA, YNFKEQ. The CDR3 loop spans 15 amino acids. The CDR3: CASSFYGTSGYEQYF. The CDR3 DNA sequence: TGTGCCAGCAGCTTTTACGGGACTAGCGGTTACGAGCAGTACTTC.

The chain recombines TRBV2 with TRBJ2-3; 7 bases match TRBD2. With 4 bases clipped from V and 0 bases from J, the junction kept 4 bases outside the gene matches. CDR1 and CDR2 from the germline V gene are SNHLY and FYNNEI. CDR3 length: 15 amino acids. The CDR3 DNA reads as TGTGCCAGCAGTGTAGGCGGGAGTAGCACAGATACGCAGTATTTT. It codes for CASSVGGSSTDTQYF.

The CDR3 sequence: CASSPRDFYTGELFF. The CDR3 DNA reads as TGTGCCAGCAGCCCCCGGGACTTTTACACCGGGGAGCTGTTTTTT. V and J are TRBV14 and TRBJ2-2, with D possibly TRBD2 on 6 matching bases. The CDR3 extends over 15 amino acids. CDR1 SGHDN and CDR2 FVKESK come from the germline V gene. V gave up 4 bases and J gave up 3 bases, with 12 bases separating them.

In its sample, this clone was seen a few times. CDR3 nucleotides: TGTGCCAGCAGATTCCCAGGGGGTGCCACAGATACGCAGTATTTT. This gives the protein CASRFPGGATDTQYF. The chain combines TRBV7-9 with TRBJ2-3; 7 bases line up with TRBD1. There are 15 residues in the CDR3. Trimming at V came to 6 bases and at J to 2 bases, leaving 8 bases not matched to a gene. Germline assignment: CDR1 SEHNR and CDR2 FQNEAQ (reference sequence).

The chain carries TRBV6-6 and TRBJ2-7, with D possibly being TRBD1 (6 bases). Germline V gives CDR1 MNHNY, CDR2 SVGAGI (reference sequence). V was trimmed by 5 bases and J by 4 bases, leaving 12 bases between them. The length of the CDR3 is 13 residues. The CDR3 DNA reads TGTGCCAGCAGTAGAGGGGGTCCTTACGAGCAGTACTTC. Its translation: CASSRGGPYEQYF.

The gene calls are TRBV27 and TRBJ2-4; TRBD1 matches 9 bases. The V gene end was trimmed by 9 bases and the J gene end by 5 bases; junction bases not matched to a gene: 5. The germline gives CDR1 MNHEY, CDR2 SMNVEV (reference sequence). The CDR3 contains 13 residues. The CDR3 sequence: CASRDRAENIQYF. CDR3 coding DNA: TGTGCCAGTCGGGACAGGGCGGAAAACATTCAGTACTTC.

This clone occurred a few times. The sample holds other DNA sequences that translate to the same CDR3. This rearrangement joins TRBV2 to TRBJ1-2; the D is unclear. The CDR3 totals 12 residues. V lost 4 bases and J lost 0, with 3 bases in between. Germline CDR1 reads SNHLY; CDR2 reads FYNNEI. The CDR3 here is CASSAANYGYTF. CDR3 coding DNA: TGTGCCAGCAGTGCAGCTAACTATGGCTACACCTTC. Full variable domain (missing parts from reference TRBV2 and TRBJ1-2): EPEVTQTPSHQVTQMGQEVILRCVPISNHLYFYWYRQILGQKVEFLVSFYNNEISEKSEIFDDQFSVERPDGSNFTLKIRSTKLEDSAMYFCASSAANYGYTFGSGTRLTVV.

The rearrangement uses TRBV19 and TRBJ2-5, with 11 bases that match TRBD2. V shed 3 bases, J shed 4 bases, and the junction held 10 bases outside the gene matches. The CDR3 extends over 17 amino acids. CDR1 and CDR2 from the germline V gene are LNHDA and SQIVND (reference sequence). This chain's CDR3 is CASSIAGLAGGRETQYF. CDR3 nucleotides: TGTGCCAGTAGTATTGCTGGGCTAGCGGGAGGTAGAGAGACCCAGTACTTC.

The V gene is TRBV5-1, the J gene TRBJ1-1, with a possible D match to TRBD1 (6 bases). Germline lookup yields CDR1 SGHRS and CDR2 YFSETQ. Trimming stripped 2 bases from V and 7 bases from J, with 18 bases between. The CDR3 has 15 amino acids. The CDR3 region is CASSFGGRSRYEAFF. In DNA form, the CDR3 reads TGCGCCAGCAGCTTTGGGGGGCGCAGTCGCTATGAAGCTTTCTTT. Using reference TRBV5-1 and TRBJ1-1 for the parts outside the CDR3, the full variable domain is KAGVTQTPRYLIKTRGQQVTLSCSPISGHRSVSWYQQTPGQGLQFLFEYFSETQRNKGNFPGRFSGRQFSNSRSEMNVSTLELGDSALYLCASSFGGRSRYEAFFGQGTRLTVV.

The chain is built from TRBV5-4 and TRBJ1-1; no clear D. V was pared by 0 bases and J by 8 bases, with 11 bases between. Germline V CDR1 and CDR2: SGHNT, YYREEE (reference sequence). The length of the CDR3 is 13 residues. The CDR3: CASSLGLVGEAFF. In DNA form, the CDR3 reads TGTGCCAGCAGCTTGGGACTTGTCGGGGAAGCTTTCTTT. Filled out from reference TRBV5-4 and TRBJ1-1, the complete variable domain reads ETGVTQSPTHLIKTRGQQVTLRCSSQSGHNTVSWYQQALGQGPQFIFQYYREEENGRGNFPPRFSGLQFPNYSSELNVNALELDDSALYLCASSLGLVGEAFFGQGTRLTVV.

The chain couples TRBV11-3 to TRBJ2-7; a weak D match, TRBD2 (6 bases). Per the germline V gene, CDR1 is SGHNT and CDR2 is YENEEA. The CDR3 extends over 13 amino acids. V lost 3 bases, J lost 3 bases, and 9 bases lay in between. The CDR3 nucleotides are TGTGCCAGCAGCTTTAGCGGCGGCTACGAGCAGTACTTC. This codes for CASSFSGGYEQYF. Using reference TRBV11-3 and TRBJ2-7 for the parts outside the CDR3, the full variable domain is EAGVVQSPRYKIIEKKQPVAFWCNPISGHNTLYWYLQNLGQGPELLIRYENEEAVDDSQLPKDRFSAERLKGVDSTLKIQPAELGDSAVYLCASSFSGGYEQYFGPGTRLTVT.

This clone was detected a few times. The J gene is TRBJ1-1, the V gene TRBV7-9; D remains ambiguous. The germline V gene has CDR1 SEHNR and CDR2 FQNEAQ (reference sequence). The germline V and J ends were trimmed by 0 bases and 8 bases, with 10 bases remaining between them. The CDR3 totals 13 residues. The CDR3 DNA is TGTGCCAGCAGCTTAGCGTATGACCGGGAAGCTTTCTTT. Translating gives CASSLAYDREAFF.

About this clone itself: Distinct nucleotide sequences in the sample also encode this CDR3. The chain recombines TRBV5-1 with TRBJ1-1; possibly TRBD1 for D (6 bases). CDR3 length: 12 amino acids. Germline V gene data show CDR1 as SGHRS and CDR2 as YFSETQ. V was clipped by 5 bases and J by 1 base, with 6 bases between them. CDR3 coding DNA: TGCGCCAGCAGACAGGGGAACACTGAAGCTTTCTTT. This codes for CASRQGNTEAFF.

The chain joins TRBV14 to TRBJ1-1; D is undetermined. Trimming shortened V by 4 bases and J by 1 base, and 13 bases separated the two germline ends. Germline V gene sequence: CDR1 SGHDN, CDR2 FVKESK. The length of the CDR3 is 15 residues. In DNA, the CDR3 is TGTGCCAGCAGCCTTTTCGAGATCTCGAACACTGAAGCTTTCTTT. The encoded protein is CASSLFEISNTEAFF.